The 18 T cell receptor beta chains presented below share a single source sample, sequenced in a study of blood T cell repertoires in COVID-19. The assay was immunoSEQ multiplex PCR, and TCRdb's table has in-frame clones only and misses some. Here the sample spans over 100,000 clones, about nine tenths being singletons. Sequencing input: peripheral blood. The receptors come from a man aged 50 or older with active COVID-19.

CDR3 loop: CASSSRGGGYTF. The CDR3 DNA sequence: TGTGCCAGCAGCTCTAGGGGAGGTGGCTACACCTTC. The chain combines TRBV7-9 with TRBJ1-2; D might be TRBD1 (5 bases). V was cut by 4 bases and J by 7 bases, with 10 bases left in between. The V gene's germline CDR1 is SEHNR and CDR2 FQNEAQ (reference sequence). The CDR3 sequence is 12 residues long.

V gene TRBV7-8 combines with J gene TRBJ2-7, with D uncertain. The CDR3 consists of 11 residues. Trimming removed 5 bases from V and 4 bases from J, with 6 bases in between. The germline V gene encodes CDR1 SGHVS and CDR2 FQNEAQ. In DNA, the CDR3 is TGTGCCAGCAGCATCACTTACGAGCAGTACTTC. Protein product: CASSITYEQYF.

V and J are TRBV5-4 and TRBJ1-1; perhaps TRBD1 as D (5 bases). The CDR3 length is 15 residues. The V end lost 3 bases, the J end lost 0 bases, and 12 bases lay between the germline ends. In germline, CDR1 is SGHNT, CDR2 YYREEE (reference sequence). The CDR3 DNA sequence: TGTGCCAGCAGCTCGGCGGGGGGGATGAACACTGAAGCTTTCTTT. Translated, it gives CASSSAGGMNTEAFF.

This chain joins TRBV18 and TRBJ1-6; D unclear. The V end lost 1 base, the J end lost 7 bases, and 20 bases lay between the germline ends. CDR1 and CDR2 (germline): KGHSH, LQKENI. The CDR3 is 18 residues long. This CDR3 reads CASSPRAGTVTSNSPLHF. As DNA, the CDR3 is TGTGCCAGCTCACCACGGGCCGGTACGGTTACTTCGAATTCACCCCTCCACTTT. The full variable domain, with the rest looked up from reference TRBV18 and TRBJ1-6, is NAGVMQNPRHLVRRRGQEARLRCSPMKGHSHVYWYRQLPEEGLKFMVYLQKENIIDESGMPKERFSAEFPKEGPSILRIQQVVRGDSAAYFCASSPRAGTVTSNSPLHFGNGTRLTVT.

The rearrangement uses TRBV5-6 and TRBJ2-6, with D perhaps matching TRBD1 (5 bases). This CDR3 has 17 amino acids. Germline V gene lookup returns CDR1 SGHDT and CDR2 YYEEEE. V was shortened by 4 bases and J by 0 bases, with 14 bases between the two germline ends. This CDR3 reads CASSGRQRPSGANVLTF. The CDR3 DNA sequence: TGTGCCAGCAGCGGCCGACAGAGGCCCTCTGGGGCCAACGTCCTGACTTTC.

The rearrangement uses TRBV5-6 and TRBJ2-7; D not resolved. The CDR3 contains 13 residues. Trimming cost V 0 bases and J 4 bases, with 8 bases left between them. Germline lookup yields CDR1 SGHDT and CDR2 YYEEEE. CDR3 in DNA: TGTGCCAGCAGCTTGGAAACACCGTACGAGCAGTACTTC. Its protein product is CASSLETPYEQYF.

The chain employs TRBV10-3 and TRBJ2-1; no clear D gene. The CDR3 has 11 amino acids. V dropped 0 bases and J dropped 8 bases, with 2 bases sitting between them. Germline V gene data show CDR1 as ENHRY and CDR2 as SYGVKD. The CDR3 DNA reads TGTGCCATCAGTGAGTCCGATGAGCAGTTCTTC. Translation: CAISESDEQFF.

This clone has a handful of counts. The chain links TRBV5-8 to TRBJ1-3; maybe TRBD1 (5 bases). The length of the CDR3 is 15 residues. CDR1 and CDR2 from the germline V gene are SGHTS and YDEGEE. Trimming removed 4 bases at V and 0 bases at J, with 11 bases between. CDR3 sequence reads: CASSLNRISGNTIYF. CDR3 nucleotide sequence: TGTGCCAGCAGCCTGAACAGGATCTCTGGAAACACCATATATTTT.

The rearrangement joins TRBV5-4 to TRBJ2-5, with a possible D match to TRBD1 (6 bases). This CDR3 is 17 amino acids long. The germline gives CDR1 SGHNT, CDR2 YYREEE (reference sequence). Trimming shortened V by 0 bases and J by 3 bases, and 18 bases separated the two germline ends. The CDR3 is CASSLVRYQGRKETQYF. CDR3 coding DNA: TGTGCCAGCAGCTTGGTTAGATATCAGGGGCGAAAAGAGACCCAGTACTTC. Using reference TRBV5-4 and TRBJ2-5 for the parts outside the CDR3, the full variable domain is ETGVTQSPTHLIKTRGQQVTLRCSSQSGHNTVSWYQQALGQGPQFIFQYYREEENGRGNFPPRFSGLQFPNYSSELNVNALELDDSALYLCASSLVRYQGRKETQYFGPGTRLLVL.

The chain joins TRBV19 to TRBJ1-1; possible D gene TRBD1, 6 bases. CDR1 and CDR2 from the germline V gene are LNHDA and SQIVND (reference sequence). With 6 bases removed from V and 1 base from J, the gap between germline ends came to 12 bases. The CDR3 is made up of 14 amino acids. The CDR3 here is CASRNRDANTEAFF. In DNA form, the CDR3 reads TGTGCCAGTAGGAACAGGGACGCGAACACTGAAGCTTTCTTT.

The V gene is TRBV27, the J gene TRBJ1-2; D is ambiguous. The CDR3 consists of 14 residues. The V end lost 2 bases, the J end lost 4 bases, and 11 bases lay between the germline ends. CDR1 MNHEY and CDR2 SMNVEV come from the germline V gene (reference sequence). The CDR3 sequence is CASSLRGLPYGYTF. CDR3 nucleotides: TGTGCCAGCAGTTTAAGAGGCCTCCCCTATGGCTACACCTTC.

This chain links TRBV19 with TRBJ2-3; 12 positions match TRBD2. The CDR3 consists of 16 residues. Trimming removed 1 base from V and 5 bases from J; junction bases left unmatched: 4. The V gene's germline CDR1 is LNHDA and CDR2 SQIVND (reference sequence). CDR3 nucleotides: TGTGCCAGTAGTATAGGCTTGACTAGCGGGGGAGATACGCAGTATTTT. Encoded protein: CASSIGLTSGGDTQYF.

This clone was found once. The DNA is left out, because the CDR3 cannot be placed on it with certainty; the CDR3 is given as TCRdb lists it. V gene TRBV6-2 or TRBV6-3 combines with J gene TRBJ1-2. Both ends counted, the CDR3 spans 14 residues. Germline values: CDR1 MNHEY, CDR2 SVGEGT. This CDR3 is CASSTSGMSYGYTF.

The chain recombines TRBV7-2 with TRBJ2-3, with TRBD2 matching 8 bases. The CDR3 runs 16 residues. J was trimmed by 3 bases and V by 4 bases; bases with no gene match: 9. Germline CDR1 reads SGHTA; CDR2 reads FQGNSA. This chain's CDR3 is CASSYRAGVRTDTQYF. The CDR3 nucleotides are TGTGCCAGCAGCTACCGAGCGGGGGTTCGTACAGATACGCAGTATTTT.

V gene TRBV27 combines with J gene TRBJ1-2; maybe TRBD1 (6 bases). Germline V CDR1 and CDR2: MNHEY, SMNVEV (reference sequence). The V gene lost 3 bases and the J gene lost 7 bases, with 12 bases spanning the gap. The CDR3 loop spans 13 amino acids. The CDR3 spells CASSFRGALGYTF. The CDR3 DNA is TGTGCCAGCAGTTTCCGGGGGGCGCTTGGCTACACCTTC.

This sequence joins TRBV10-3 and TRBJ2-7, with TRBD1 matching over 9 bases. The V and J ends lost 4 bases and 5 bases, in that order; junction bases with no gene match: 3. This CDR3 contains 13 residues. The V gene's germline CDR1 is ENHRY and CDR2 SYGVKD. The CDR3 DNA sequence: TGTGCCATCAGTGCCGGACAGGGGAACGAGCAGTACTTC. Protein: CAISAGQGNEQYF.

This CDR3 reads CASSLGGRETQYF. The DNA of the CDR3 is TGTGCCAGCAGCCTAGGGGGCCGAGAGACCCAGTACTTC. This sequence joins TRBV3-1 (or the pseudogene TRBV3-2) and TRBJ2-5; 7 positions agree with TRBD1. The CDR3 sequence is 13 residues long. V trimming: 4 bases; J trimming: 4 bases; junction bases outside the gene matches: 3. The V gene's germline CDR1 is LGHDT and CDR2 YNNKEL (reference sequence).

The chain has TRBV27 and TRBJ1-1; 8 bases are a match to TRBD1. Trimming removed 6 bases from V and 5 bases from J; junction bases left unmatched: 11. From germline, CDR1 is MNHEY and CDR2 SMNVEV (reference sequence). There are 15 residues in the CDR3. CDR3 coding DNA: TGTGCCAGCAGAACAGAGACAGGGGTCTTAACTGAAGCTTTCTTT. Residues: CASRTETGVLTEAFF.